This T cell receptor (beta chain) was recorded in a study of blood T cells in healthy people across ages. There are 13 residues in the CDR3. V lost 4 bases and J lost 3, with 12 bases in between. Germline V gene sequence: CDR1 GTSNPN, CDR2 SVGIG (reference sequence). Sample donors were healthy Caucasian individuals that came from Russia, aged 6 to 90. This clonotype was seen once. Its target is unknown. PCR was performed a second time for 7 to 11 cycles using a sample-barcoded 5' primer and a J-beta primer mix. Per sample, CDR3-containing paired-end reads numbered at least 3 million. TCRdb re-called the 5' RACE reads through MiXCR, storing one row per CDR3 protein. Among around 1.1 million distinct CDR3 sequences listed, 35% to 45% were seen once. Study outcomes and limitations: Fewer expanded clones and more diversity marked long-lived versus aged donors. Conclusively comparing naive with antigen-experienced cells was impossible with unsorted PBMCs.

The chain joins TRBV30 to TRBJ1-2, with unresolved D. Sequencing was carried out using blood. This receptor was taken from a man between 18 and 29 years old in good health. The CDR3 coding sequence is TGTGCCTGGAACCCTGGAGGTGACTATGGCTACACCTTC. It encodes CAWNPGGDYGYTF.